This TCR beta chain was sequenced during a study of post-analysis software for immune sequencing data. Study-level information: Relapsing-remitting, secondary progressive and progressive-relapsing multiple sclerosis courses were included.

General study points: Patients used several TRBV segments, including TRBV5-6, TRBV5-1 and TRBV20-1, more often than controls. The normalized Chao1 diversity of multiple sclerosis patients was significantly lower than that of controls.

A word on this clonotype: What it recognizes is unknown.

Trimming removed 0 bases at V and 8 bases at J, with 8 bases between. CDR1 is WNHNN and CDR2 is SYGVQD in the germline V gene (reference sequence). The CDR3 has 13 residues. Unique-molecular-identifier-tagged TCR beta cDNA libraries were used. cDNA molecules numbering 400,000 to 550,000 came from roughly 1.1 to 9.2 million T cells. Each CDR3 protein gets one entry after TCRdb re-called the PCR reads with MiXCR. Of 750,000 to 950,000 distinct CDR3 sequences in the sample, approximately 44% were seen once. V is TRBV10-1 and J is TRBJ2-1; no definite D call. Sequences were obtained from blood. This TCR came from a girl aged 10-17 years with multiple sclerosis. The CDR3 nucleotides read TGCGCCAGCAGTGAGTCATTAGCCGATGAGCAGTTCTTC. Encoded protein: CASSESLADEQFF.